This T cell receptor beta chain was recorded in a study of T cell responses to AZD1222 COVID-19 vaccine (dated by TCRdb to the early 2020s). Regarding the research as a whole: TCR sequencing covered about 230 trial participants: 207 given two doses of AZD1222 and 26 given two doses of MenACWY control vaccine. Trial participants were enrolled into age subgroups of 18-55, 56-69 and 70-plus years, which contained roughly 150, 30 and 60 TCR-sequenced participants, respectively.

On the study overall, not on this receptor specifically: After two AZD1222 doses, spike-specific TCR breadth and depth were significantly higher than at day 0 and than in MenACWY recipients. Nearly half of unique spike-specific TCRs reportedly recognized epitopes outside regions mutated in the B.1.351 and B.1.1.7 variants. Because no day 14 peak-response samples were available, repertoires were characterized only after the peak T cell response. Participants were mostly white British and included more females than males, and it was suggested by the authors that clonal diversity may have been underestimated. The vaccine-associated CD4 TCRs covered the entire spike protein, and the dominant responses fell in regions 160-218 and 743-854. Conclusions about previously exposed vaccinees are limited, since just a handful of AZD1222 recipients were seropositive for SARS-CoV-2 at baseline. The 56-69-year group was small, and its depth increase did not reach significance, likely because of low power.

Of note for this clone: The target of this receptor is not known. Base quality data are lacking; no much larger clone is found one base away.

The CDR3 regions of human TCRbeta chains were subjected to immunosequencing. Turning to the authors' computational methods: TCRs in the repertoires were matched against a reference library of SARS-CoV-2-specific TCRs that had been generated with the MIRA antigen-specificity platform. Breadth was defined as the fraction of unique TCRs that were SARS-CoV-2-associated, and depth was defined as the fraction of total T cells that were SARS-CoV-2-associated. Each spike-specific TCR was assigned to its reactive spike region and to a CD4 or CD8 class using the MIRA data. Log10-transformed breadth and depth values were compared by one-way ANOVA with Sidak's multiple comparisons tests. TCRdb's version of the immuneACCESS table is confined to in-frame rearrangements and falls short of the full clone set. An unresolved V gene accounts for under half of the shortfall where checked; the remainder is of unknown origin. The DNA was the basis for D and trimming; V, J and clone size are from that table. For this sample there are more than 100,000 clones; approximately 92% appear just once. Of the sample, roughly 7.9% is held by the ten largest clones.

The time point tag for this specimen amounts to: about 28 days (+/-7) after the second vaccine dose. Because spike-specific TCR depth and breadth did not differ between the two schedules, AZD1222 recipients who got a second dose at roughly 4 weeks were pooled with those who got a second dose at roughly 12 weeks. Vaccinee samples were obtained from the UK trials COV001 and COV002, which included a single-blind randomized controlled phase 2/3 trial of AZD1222 (ChAdOx1 nCoV-19) in healthy adults. For TCRbeta chain sequencing, PBMC samples were collected from trial participants at day 0 and at day 28 after the second dose. The CDR3, from cysteine to phenylalanine, totals 14 residues. Of all the DNA, just the CDR3 is kept, 42 bases in frame from base 1. V is pared back by 8 bases and J by 4 bases, with 18 bases lying between the germline termini. CDR1 and CDR2 were assigned from the germline V gene (reference sequence) as MNHNY and SVGAGI.

Recombination joined TRBV6-6 with TRBJ2-7, and the D gene may be TRBD2, 5 bases matching. The clonotype originates from an adult who received the AZD1222 COVID-19 vaccine. Material: peripheral blood, obtained 28 days after the second AZD1222 dose. The nucleotide sequence is given as TGTGCCAGCGAAGATACGGGAACTCAATACGAGCAGTACTTC. Translated, it gives CASEDTGTQYEQYF.